This T cell receptor beta chain was observed in a study of neurological immune-mediated disorders. Germline V lookup: CDR1 SEHNR, CDR2 FQNEAQ (reference sequence). This CDR3 has 14 amino acids. V dropped 3 bases and J dropped 6 bases, with 14 bases sitting between them. There are many counts of this clonotype. TCRdb reprocessed the 5' RACE reads via MiXCR and lists one record per CDR3 protein. This repertoire shows roughly 43,000 distinct CDR3 sequences, about 1.8% found once; its top ten account for under 2.5%. The sample consisted of PBMCs. The chain combines TRBV7-9 with TRBJ1-1, with D unclear. The source of this sequence is a woman between 40 and 55 years old with multiple sclerosis. Written as DNA, the CDR3 is TGTGCCAGCAGCTTTGGCTTAAGGTCCGCTGAAGCTTTCTTT. Residues: CASSFGLRSAEAFF.